The 9 T cell receptor beta chains given below trace back to one sample, sequenced in a study of blood T cell repertoires in COVID-19. Assay: immunoSEQ multiplex PCR; the TCRdb copy retains only in-frame clones and omits some. The sample includes almost 400,000 clones, more than 75% of them seen just once. The sample taken for sequencing was PBMCs or T cells enriched from blood (not recorded which). The source of these receptors is a woman aged 25 to 45 with acute COVID-19.

V is TRBV7-3 and J is TRBJ2-2; the D is unclear. V gave up 7 bases and J gave up 7 bases, with 7 bases separating them. The CDR3 spans 11 residues. Germline V gives CDR1 SGHTA, CDR2 FQGTGA. CDR3 protein: CASTLSGELFF. CDR3 DNA: TGTGCCAGCACCCTCAGCGGGGAGCTGTTTTTT.

This clone has just one count. This chain connects TRBV4-1 to TRBJ1-2; perhaps TRBD1 as D (5 bases). V lost 0 bases to trimming and J lost 2 bases, with 13 bases between them. CDR3 length: 16 residues. Germline V gives CDR1 MGHRA, CDR2 YSYEKL. The CDR3 DNA reads as TGCGCCAGCAGCCAAGAAAGTCAGGGACTAAACTATGGCTACACCTTC. Translated, it gives CASSQESQGLNYGYTF.

The rearrangement uses TRBV7-9 and TRBJ2-2; D is uncertain. The CDR3 extends over 14 amino acids. Trimming shortened V by 3 bases and J by 4 bases, and 9 bases separated the two germline ends. CDR1 is SEHNR, CDR2 FQNEAQ, per germline (reference sequence). CDR3 in DNA: TGTGCCAGCAGCTTGGGCCCGAGCACCGGGGAGCTGTTTTTT. This gives the protein CASSLGPSTGELFF.

The chain combines TRBV19 with TRBJ2-7; 8 nucleotides agree with TRBD1. V gave up 5 bases and J gave up 2 bases; unmatched junction bases: 5. The CDR3 extends over 14 amino acids. Germline V gives CDR1 LNHDA, CDR2 SQIVND (reference sequence). CDR3 amino acids: CASSPRQGTYEQYF. The DNA of the CDR3 is TGTGCCAGTAGTCCCCGACAGGGGACCTACGAGCAGTACTTC.

The chain recombines TRBV5-3 with TRBJ2-2, with a weak D call TRBD1 (6 bases). TRBV5-3 is recorded as an ORF, its role being uncertain. The CDR3 length is 14 residues. The V gene lost 2 bases and the J gene lost 7 bases, with 12 bases spanning the gap. The CDR3 nucleotides are TGTGCCAGAAGCTTAGACAGGCTCGGCGGGGAGCTGTTTTTT. Protein sequence: CARSLDRLGGELFF.

The chain carries TRBV5-5 and TRBJ1-2, with a weak D call TRBD1 (5 bases). The CDR3 totals 16 residues. Germline CDR1 reads SGHKS; CDR2 reads YYEKEE (reference sequence). Trimming removed 3 bases at V and 7 bases at J, with 22 bases between. CDR3 sequence: CASSSLPTGVTAGYTF. For the CDR3, the DNA is TGTGCCAGCAGCTCCCTCCCCACGGGGGTGACGGCTGGCTACACCTTC.

This chain joins TRBV3-1 (or the pseudogene TRBV3-2) and TRBJ2-2, with TRBD1 matching over 8 bases. From germline, CDR1 is LGHDT and CDR2 YNNKEL (reference sequence). CDR3 size: 15 residues. V was pared by 4 bases and J by 1 base, with 2 bases of the junction left unmatched. DNA for the CDR3: TGTGCCAGCAGCCGGACAGGGAAGAACACCGGGGAGCTGTTTTTT. Protein: CASSRTGKNTGELFF.

This sequence joins TRBV6-6 and TRBJ2-7; D is unclear. The V gene lost 5 bases and the J gene lost 7 bases, with 15 bases spanning the gap. CDR3 length: 13 residues. Germline V lookup: CDR1 MNHNY, CDR2 SVGAGI (reference sequence). The CDR3 region has the DNA TGTGCCAGCAGTGCCTTCGACGCGGCGGAGCAGTACTTC. As protein: CASSAFDAAEQYF.

This rearrangement joins TRBV2 to TRBJ1-5, with a tentative D call TRBD1 (6 bases). This CDR3 region has 14 residues. Germline values: CDR1 SNHLY, CDR2 FYNNEI. Trimming removed 5 bases at V and 7 bases at J, with 15 bases between. CDR3 loop: CASSQQGLNQPQHF. In DNA form, the CDR3 reads TGTGCCAGCAGTCAACAGGGATTGAACCAGCCCCAGCATTTT.